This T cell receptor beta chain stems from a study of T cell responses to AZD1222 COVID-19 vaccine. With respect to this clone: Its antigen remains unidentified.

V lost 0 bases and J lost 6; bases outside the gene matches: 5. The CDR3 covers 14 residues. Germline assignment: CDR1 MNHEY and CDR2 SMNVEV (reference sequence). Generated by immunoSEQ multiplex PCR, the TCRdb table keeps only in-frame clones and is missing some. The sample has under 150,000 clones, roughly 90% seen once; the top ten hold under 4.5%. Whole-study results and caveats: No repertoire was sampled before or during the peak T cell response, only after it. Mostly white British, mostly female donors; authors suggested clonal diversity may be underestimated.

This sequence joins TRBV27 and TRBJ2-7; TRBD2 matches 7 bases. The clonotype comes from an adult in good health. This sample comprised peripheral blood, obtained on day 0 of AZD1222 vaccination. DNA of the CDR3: TGTGCCAGCAGTTTATCGGGAGGGACCGGCGAGCAGTACTTC. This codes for CASSLSGGTGEQYF.